The clone carrying this T cell receptor beta chain is a singleton in its sample. The antigen is not known. These data come from a study of CD4+ T cells in melanoma. CDR1 is SGHRS and CDR2 is YFSETQ in the germline V gene. V was pared by 4 bases and J by 2 bases, with 18 bases between. This CDR3 region has 16 residues. Assay: immunoSEQ multiplex PCR; the TCRdb copy retains only in-frame clones and omits some. The table has 110,000 to 150,000 clones, approximately 91% seen once. Study-level results: A reported correlation linked neoantigen-specific CD4+ T cells to CD8+, macrophage and B cell function. Neoantigen-specific CD4+ T cells in melanoma reportedly had diverse differentiation states.

The genes are TRBV5-1 and TRBJ2-5; D remains unclear. This receptor was taken from a human donor with melanoma. The CDR3 bases are TGCGCCAGCAGCACCCAACCGGCAGGTTCGCAAGAGACCCAGTACTTC. Residues: CASSTQPAGSQETQYF. Variable domain in full (rest from reference TRBV5-1 and TRBJ2-5): KAGVTQTPRYLIKTRGQQVTLSCSPISGHRSVSWYQQTPGQGLQFLFEYFSETQRNKGNFPGRFSGRQFSNSRSEMNVSTLELGDSALYLCASSTQPAGSQETQYFGPGTRLLVL.